The TCR beta chain described here comes from a study of T cell changes during pregnancy in multiple sclerosis. The CDR3 runs to 15 residues. The V segment lost 4 bases and the J segment 4 bases; nucleotides outside the gene matches: 9. CDR1 and CDR2 (germline): SGHRS, YFSETQ. Clones were sequenced by immunoSEQ multiplex PCR, and TCRdb holds only the in-frame ones, with some missing. This table has fewer than 80,000 clones, roughly 90% appearing once. The material was peripheral blood, obtained in the first trimester of pregnancy. The sequence was obtained from a female donor in good health, enrolled as a control in a pregnancy study. The genes are TRBV5-1 and TRBJ2-3, with 7 nucleotides matching TRBD1. CDR3 sequence reads: CASSLGQVGSDTQYF. The CDR3 region has the DNA TGCGCCAGCAGCCTCGGACAGGTCGGGTCAGATACGCAGTATTTT.